This T cell receptor (beta chain) was retrieved from a study of CD8 T cells in ankylosing spondylitis. Study conclusions and caveats: Some of the motif variants had earlier been found in reactive arthritis patients' fluid and blood. It was reported that disease-linked clones were significantly enriched in matched ankylosing spondylitis synovial fluid. The authors found the disease-linked clones to be CD8+ and relatively rare in peripheral blood. Within ankylosing spondylitis blood, a TCR beta motif made up of roughly eight highly homologous variants appeared to be characteristic.

MiXCR, applied by TCRdb to the 5' RACE reads, yields one record per CDR3 protein. This table has some 130,000 distinct CDR3 sequences, about a sixth appearing once. In germline, CDR1 is SGHKS, CDR2 YYEKEE (reference sequence). The CDR3 contains 14 residues. The V gene lost 2 bases and the J gene lost 0 bases, with 9 bases spanning the gap. This clonotype was observed a handful of times. Its target is not known. Sample: blood, either unsorted or a sorted T cell fraction (not recorded which). The chain links TRBV5-5 to TRBJ2-7; no clear D. The receptor was isolated from a male donor with ankylosing spondylitis. CDR3 protein: CASSFRRGSYEQYF. Written as DNA, the CDR3 is TGTGCCAGCAGCTTCCGACGTGGCTCCTACGAGCAGTACTTC.